Sequencing of this TCR beta chain was carried out in a study of low-dose radiotherapy and immunotherapy resistance in tumors. Study-wide context: Fractions of 1 Gy went to Cohort 2 every two weeks, for 13 Gy over 26 weeks. It was every two weeks, one day before radiation and immunotherapy, that intravenous cyclophosphamide 200 mg/m2 was given.

TRAV- and TRBV-specific primers primed first-strand cDNA, covering alpha and beta chains. With a V-primer adapter and a constant-region primer, TCRs were amplified for 20 PCR cycles. TCRdb re-analysed the reads in MiXCR, keeping a single row per CDR3 protein. The sample lists over 55,000 distinct CDR3 sequences; around 31% were seen once. This CDR3 is 14 amino acids long. Trimming left V 6 bases short and J 0 bases short, with 6 bases between. CDR1 LNHDA and CDR2 SQIVND come from the germline V gene (reference sequence). This clonotype was picked up many times. Regarding time point: before trial treatment. Treatment of the donors consisted of nivolumab and ipilimumab (plus aspirin, low-dose cyclophosphamide and low-dose radiotherapy).

This chain uses TRBV19 with TRBJ2-6, with D unresolved. Sequencing was performed on PBMCs, taken before treatment. This sequence was found in a female donor with ovarian cancer. In DNA form, the CDR3 reads TGTGCCAGTAGACCCACCTCTGGGGCCAACGTCCTGACTTTC. Its protein is CASRPTSGANVLTF.